This TCR beta chain was found in a study of cytomegalovirus exposure and HLA in healthy donors. In the PCR, 60 Vbeta and 13 Jbeta primers were used. Here immunoSEQ multiplex PCR was the method, and the copy in TCRdb shows in-frame clones only, minus some. This table has 200,000 to 300,000 clones, 82% appearing once. Study outcomes and limitations: A few of the chains that were CMV-associated were confirmed in vitro to be specific for CMV antigens. The authors judged a highly shared variant cluster likely a sequencing artifact.

For this clone: Its antigen is undetermined. The junction shows a germline mismatch at one end, possibly a read error.

There are 13 residues in the CDR3. The germline V gene has CDR1 SSHAT and CDR2 FNYEAQ (reference sequence). Sequencing was done on a sample of PBMCs. The source is a middle-aged woman in good health and CMV-seropositive. V gene TRBV7-7 combines with J gene TRBJ1-4, with D uncertain. CDR3 nucleotides: TGTGCTAGCAGCTTAAATCTTAATGAAAAACTGTTTTTT. Amino acids: CASSLNLNEKLFF.